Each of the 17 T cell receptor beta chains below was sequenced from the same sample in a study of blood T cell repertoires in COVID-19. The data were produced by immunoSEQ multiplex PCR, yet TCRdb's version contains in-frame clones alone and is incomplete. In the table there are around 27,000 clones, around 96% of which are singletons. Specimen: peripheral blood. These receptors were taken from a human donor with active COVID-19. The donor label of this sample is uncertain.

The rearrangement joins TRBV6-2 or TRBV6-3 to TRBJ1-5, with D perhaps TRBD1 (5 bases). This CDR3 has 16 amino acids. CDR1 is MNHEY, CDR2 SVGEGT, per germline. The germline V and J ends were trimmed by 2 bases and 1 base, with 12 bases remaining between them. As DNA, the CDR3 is TGTGCCAGCAGTTACCCGCAGGGCCTAAGCAATCAGCCCCAGCATTTT. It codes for CASSYPQGLSNQPQHF.

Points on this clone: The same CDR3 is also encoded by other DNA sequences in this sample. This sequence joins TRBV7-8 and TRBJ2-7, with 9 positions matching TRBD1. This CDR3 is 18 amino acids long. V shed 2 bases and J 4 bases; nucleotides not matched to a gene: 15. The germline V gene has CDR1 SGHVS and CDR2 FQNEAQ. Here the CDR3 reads CASSLSEGDRAVRYEQYF. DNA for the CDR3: TGTGCCAGCAGCTTAAGTGAGGGGGACAGGGCGGTCCGATACGAGCAGTACTTC.

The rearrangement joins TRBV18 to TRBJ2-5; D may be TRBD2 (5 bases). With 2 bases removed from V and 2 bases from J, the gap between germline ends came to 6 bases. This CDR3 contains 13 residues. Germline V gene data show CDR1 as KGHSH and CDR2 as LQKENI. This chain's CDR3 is CASSPGLQETQYF. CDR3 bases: TGTGCCAGCTCACCAGGACTGCAAGAGACCCAGTACTTC.

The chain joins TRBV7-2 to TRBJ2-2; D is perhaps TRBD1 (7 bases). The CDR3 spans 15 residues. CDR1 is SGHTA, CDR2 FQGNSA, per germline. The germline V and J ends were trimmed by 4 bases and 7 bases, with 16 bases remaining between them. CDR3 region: CASSSRTGGVGELFF. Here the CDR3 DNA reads TGTGCCAGCAGCTCTAGGACAGGAGGGGTCGGGGAGCTGTTTTTT. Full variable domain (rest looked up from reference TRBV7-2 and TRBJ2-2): GAGVSQSPSNKVTEKGKDVELRCDPISGHTALYWYRQSLGQGLEFLIYFQGNSAPDKSGLPSDRFSAERTGGSVSTLTIQRTQQEDSAVYLCASSSRTGGVGELFFGEGSRLTVL.

For the CDR3, the DNA is TGTGCCACCAGCTCCACAGGGGAGGCCCACGAGCAGTACTTC. It is translated as CATSSTGEAHEQYF. The chain is built from TRBV15 and TRBJ2-7, with D possibly being TRBD1 (7 bases). Germline assignment: CDR1 LNHNV and CDR2 YYDKDF (reference sequence). V lost 5 bases and J lost 5, with 16 bases in between. This CDR3 is built from 14 residues.

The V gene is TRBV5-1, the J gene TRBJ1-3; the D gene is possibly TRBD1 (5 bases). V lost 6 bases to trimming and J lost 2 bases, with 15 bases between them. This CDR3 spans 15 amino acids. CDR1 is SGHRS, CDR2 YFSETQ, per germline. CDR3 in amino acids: CASTRGPEPGNTIYF. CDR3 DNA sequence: TGCGCCAGCACTAGGGGCCCGGAGCCTGGAAACACCATATATTTT.

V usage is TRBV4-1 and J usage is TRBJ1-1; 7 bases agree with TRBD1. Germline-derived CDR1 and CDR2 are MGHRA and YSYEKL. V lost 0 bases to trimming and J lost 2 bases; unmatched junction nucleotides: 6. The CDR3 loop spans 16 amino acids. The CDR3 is CASSQEYGTANTEAFF. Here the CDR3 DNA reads TGCGCCAGCAGCCAAGAATACGGGACAGCCAACACTGAAGCTTTCTTT.

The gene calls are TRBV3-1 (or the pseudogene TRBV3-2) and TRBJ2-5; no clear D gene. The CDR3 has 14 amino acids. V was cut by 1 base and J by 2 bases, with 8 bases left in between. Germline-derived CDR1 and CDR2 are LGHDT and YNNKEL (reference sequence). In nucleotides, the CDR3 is TGTGCCAGCAGCCAAGCATGGCAGCAAGAGACCCAGTACTTC. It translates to CASSQAWQQETQYF.

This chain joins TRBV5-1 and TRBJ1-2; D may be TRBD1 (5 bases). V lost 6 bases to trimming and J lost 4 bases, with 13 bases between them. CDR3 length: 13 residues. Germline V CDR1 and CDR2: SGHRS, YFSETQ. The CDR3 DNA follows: TGCGCCAGCACCGACAGCCAGTTCTATGGCTACACCTTC. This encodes CASTDSQFYGYTF. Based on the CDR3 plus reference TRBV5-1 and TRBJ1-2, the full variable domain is KAGVTQTPRYLIKTRGQQVTLSCSPISGHRSVSWYQQTPGQGLQFLFEYFSETQRNKGNFPGRFSGRQFSNSRSEMNVSTLELGDSALYLCASTDSQFYGYTFGSGTRLTVV.

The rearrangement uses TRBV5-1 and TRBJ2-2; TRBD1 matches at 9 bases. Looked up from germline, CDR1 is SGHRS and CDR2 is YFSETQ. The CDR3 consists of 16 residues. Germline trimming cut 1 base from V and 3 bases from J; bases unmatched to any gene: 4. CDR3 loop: CASSLPDRGYTGELFF. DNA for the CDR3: TGCGCCAGCAGCTTGCCGGACAGGGGTTACACCGGGGAGCTGTTTTTT.

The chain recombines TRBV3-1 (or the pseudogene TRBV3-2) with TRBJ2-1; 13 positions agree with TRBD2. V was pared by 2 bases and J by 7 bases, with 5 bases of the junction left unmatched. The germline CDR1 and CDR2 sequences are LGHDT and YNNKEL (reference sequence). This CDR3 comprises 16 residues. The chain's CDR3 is CASSQRTSGGANEQFF. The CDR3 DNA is TGTGCCAGCAGCCAACGAACTAGCGGGGGGGCGAATGAGCAGTTCTTC.

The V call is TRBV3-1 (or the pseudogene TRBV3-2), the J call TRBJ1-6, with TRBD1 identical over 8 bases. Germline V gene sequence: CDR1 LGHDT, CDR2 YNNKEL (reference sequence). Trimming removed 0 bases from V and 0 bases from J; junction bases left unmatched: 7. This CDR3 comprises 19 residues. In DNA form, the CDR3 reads TGTGCCAGCAGCCAAGATCTTGGACAGGGCAGCTCCTATAATTCACCCCTCCACTTT. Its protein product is CASSQDLGQGSSYNSPLHF.

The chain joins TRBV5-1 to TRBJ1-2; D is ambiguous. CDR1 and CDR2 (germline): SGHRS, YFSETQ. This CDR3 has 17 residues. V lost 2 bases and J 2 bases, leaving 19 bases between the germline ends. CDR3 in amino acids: CASSFSVRPGRNYGYTF. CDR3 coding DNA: TGCGCCAGCAGCTTCTCTGTTCGGCCGGGAAGAAACTATGGCTACACCTTC.

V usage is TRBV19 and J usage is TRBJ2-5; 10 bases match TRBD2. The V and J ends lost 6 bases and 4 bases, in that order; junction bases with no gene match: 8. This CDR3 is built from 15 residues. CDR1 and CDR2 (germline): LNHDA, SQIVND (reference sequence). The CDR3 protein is CASSFWTSGGETQYF. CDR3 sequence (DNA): TGTGCCAGTAGCTTTTGGACTAGCGGTGGAGAGACCCAGTACTTC.

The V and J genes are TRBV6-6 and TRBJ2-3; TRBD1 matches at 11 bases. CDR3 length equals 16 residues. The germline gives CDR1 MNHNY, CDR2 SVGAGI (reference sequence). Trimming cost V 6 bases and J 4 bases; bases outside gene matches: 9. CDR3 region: CASRVVWGQGADTQYF. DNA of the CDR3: TGTGCCAGCAGGGTCGTTTGGGGACAGGGGGCAGATACGCAGTATTTT.

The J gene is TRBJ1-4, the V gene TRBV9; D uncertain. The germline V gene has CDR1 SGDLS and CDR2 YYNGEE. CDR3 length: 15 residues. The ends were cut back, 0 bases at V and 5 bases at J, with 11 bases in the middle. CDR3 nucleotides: TGTGCCAGCAGCGTAGGAGGGCTGAAGAATGAAAAACTGTTTTTT. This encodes CASSVGGLKNEKLFF.

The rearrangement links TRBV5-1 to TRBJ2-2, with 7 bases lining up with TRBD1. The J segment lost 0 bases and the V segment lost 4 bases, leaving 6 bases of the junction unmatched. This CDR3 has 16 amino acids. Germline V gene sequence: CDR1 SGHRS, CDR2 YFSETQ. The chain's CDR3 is CASSRAGQANTGELFF. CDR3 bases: TGCGCCAGCAGCAGAGCCGGACAGGCGAACACCGGGGAGCTGTTTTTT.